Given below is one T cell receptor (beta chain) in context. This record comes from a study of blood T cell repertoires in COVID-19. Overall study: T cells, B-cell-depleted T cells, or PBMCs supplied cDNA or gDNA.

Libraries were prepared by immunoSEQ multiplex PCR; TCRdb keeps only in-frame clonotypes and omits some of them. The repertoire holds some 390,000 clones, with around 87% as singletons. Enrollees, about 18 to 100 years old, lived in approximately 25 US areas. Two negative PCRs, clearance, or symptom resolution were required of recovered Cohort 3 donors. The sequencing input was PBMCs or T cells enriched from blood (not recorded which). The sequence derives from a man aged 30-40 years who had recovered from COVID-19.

The CDR3 loop is CASRDGLAPMRETQYF. The CDR3 DNA follows: TGTGCCAGCAGGGACGGACTAGCTCCCATGAGGGAGACCCAGTACTTC. The V and J genes are TRBV2 and TRBJ2-5; the match to TRBD2 covers 8 bases. Germline CDR1 is SNHLY and CDR2 is FYNNEI. The CDR3 covers 16 residues. V was pared by 6 bases and J by 5 bases, with 14 bases of the junction left unmatched.